This note documents a single TCR beta chain sequence. What it binds is unknown. The junction shows a germline mismatch at one end, possibly a read error. The CDR3 sequence is 14 residues long. Germline CDR1 reads MDHEN; CDR2 reads SYDVKM. This sample stems from a study of blood T cells in healthy people across ages. Study-level information: Every two T cells gave about one barcoded beta molecule via template switching.

General study findings and limits: Observed TCR beta diversity showed a strong correlation with the percentage of naive T cells as measured by flow cytometry.

The authors ran a second PCR of roughly 6 to 11 cycles using a sample-barcoded 5' primer and a J-beta primer mix. A single record per CDR3 protein comes from TCRdb applying MiXCR to the 5' RACE reads. The sample has 1,800,000 or so distinct CDR3 sequences; 39% are singletons. The sequence came from a human donor in good health. Specimen: blood. The genes are TRBV28 and TRBJ2-7; D is perhaps TRBD1 (5 bases). The CDR3 DNA sequence: TGTGCCAACAGTTTTCGTGGGGCGTTAAGAGAGCAGTACTTC. It specifies CANSFRGALREQYF. The whole variable domain, remainder taken from reference TRBV28 and TRBJ2-7, is DVKVTQSSRYLVKRTGEKVFLECVQDMDHENMFWYRQDPGLGLRLIYFSYDVKMKEKGDIPEGYSVSREKKERFSLILESASTNQTSMYLCANSFRGALREQYFGPGTRLTVT.